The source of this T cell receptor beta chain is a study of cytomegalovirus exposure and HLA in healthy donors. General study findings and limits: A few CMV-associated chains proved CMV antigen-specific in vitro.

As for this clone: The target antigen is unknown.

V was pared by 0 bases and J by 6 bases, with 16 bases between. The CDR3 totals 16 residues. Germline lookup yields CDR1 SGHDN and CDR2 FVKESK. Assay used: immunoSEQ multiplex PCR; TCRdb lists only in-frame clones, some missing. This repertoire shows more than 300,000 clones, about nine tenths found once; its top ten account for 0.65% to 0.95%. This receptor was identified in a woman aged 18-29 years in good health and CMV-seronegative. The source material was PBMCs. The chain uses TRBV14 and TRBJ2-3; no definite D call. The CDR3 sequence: CASSQDRRLPRDTQYF. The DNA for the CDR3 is TGTGCCAGCAGCCAAGACCGTCGACTTCCGCGGGATACGCAGTATTTT.